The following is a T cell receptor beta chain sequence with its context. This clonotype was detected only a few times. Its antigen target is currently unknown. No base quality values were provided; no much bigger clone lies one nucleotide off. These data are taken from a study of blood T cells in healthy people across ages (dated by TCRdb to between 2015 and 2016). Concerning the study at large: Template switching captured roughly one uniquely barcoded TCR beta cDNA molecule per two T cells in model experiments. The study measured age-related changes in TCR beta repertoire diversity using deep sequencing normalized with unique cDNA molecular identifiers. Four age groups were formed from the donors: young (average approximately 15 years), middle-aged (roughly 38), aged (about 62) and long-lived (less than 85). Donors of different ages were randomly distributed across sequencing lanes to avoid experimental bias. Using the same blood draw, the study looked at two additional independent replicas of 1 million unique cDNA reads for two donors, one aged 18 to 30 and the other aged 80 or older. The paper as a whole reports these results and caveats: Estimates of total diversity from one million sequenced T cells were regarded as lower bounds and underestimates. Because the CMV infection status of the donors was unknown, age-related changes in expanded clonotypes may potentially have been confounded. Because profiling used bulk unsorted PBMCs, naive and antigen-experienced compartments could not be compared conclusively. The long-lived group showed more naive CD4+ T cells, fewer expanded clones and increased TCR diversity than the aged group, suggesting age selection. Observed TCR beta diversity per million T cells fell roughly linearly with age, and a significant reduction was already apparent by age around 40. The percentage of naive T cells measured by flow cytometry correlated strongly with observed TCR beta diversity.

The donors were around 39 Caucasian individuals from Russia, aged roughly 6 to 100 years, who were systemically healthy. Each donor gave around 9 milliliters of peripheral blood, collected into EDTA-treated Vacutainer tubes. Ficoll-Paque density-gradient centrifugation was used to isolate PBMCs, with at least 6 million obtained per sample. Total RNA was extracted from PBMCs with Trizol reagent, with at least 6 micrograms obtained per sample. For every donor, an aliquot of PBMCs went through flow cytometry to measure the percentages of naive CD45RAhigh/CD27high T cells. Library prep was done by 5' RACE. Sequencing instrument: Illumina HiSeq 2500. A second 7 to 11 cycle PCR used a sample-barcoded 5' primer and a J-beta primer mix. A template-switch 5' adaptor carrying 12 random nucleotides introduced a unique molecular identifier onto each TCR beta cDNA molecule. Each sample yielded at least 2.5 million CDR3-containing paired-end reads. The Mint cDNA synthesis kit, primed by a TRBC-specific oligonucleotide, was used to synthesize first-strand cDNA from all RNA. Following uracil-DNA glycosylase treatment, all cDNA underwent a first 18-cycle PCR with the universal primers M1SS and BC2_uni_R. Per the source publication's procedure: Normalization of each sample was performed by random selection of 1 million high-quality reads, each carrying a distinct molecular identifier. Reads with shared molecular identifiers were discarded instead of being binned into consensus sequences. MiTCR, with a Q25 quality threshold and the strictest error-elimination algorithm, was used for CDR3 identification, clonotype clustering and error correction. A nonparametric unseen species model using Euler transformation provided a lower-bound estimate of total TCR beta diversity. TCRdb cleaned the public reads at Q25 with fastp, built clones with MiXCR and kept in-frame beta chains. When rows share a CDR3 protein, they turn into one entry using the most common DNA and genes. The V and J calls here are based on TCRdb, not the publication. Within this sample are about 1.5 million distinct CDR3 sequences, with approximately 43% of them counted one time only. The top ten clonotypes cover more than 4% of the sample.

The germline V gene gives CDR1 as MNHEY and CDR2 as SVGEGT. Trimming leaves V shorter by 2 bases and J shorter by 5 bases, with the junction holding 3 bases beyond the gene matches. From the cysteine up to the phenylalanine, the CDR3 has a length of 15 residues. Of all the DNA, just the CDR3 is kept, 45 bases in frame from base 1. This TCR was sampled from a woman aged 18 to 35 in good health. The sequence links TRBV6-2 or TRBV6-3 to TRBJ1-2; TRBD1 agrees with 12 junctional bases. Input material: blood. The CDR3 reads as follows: CASSYQGQGAYGYTF. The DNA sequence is TGTGCCAGCAGTTACCAGGGACAGGGGGCATATGGCTACACCTTC.